This T cell receptor (beta chain) was identified in a study of CD8 T cells in ankylosing spondylitis. Many counts were recorded for this clonotype. Its target is not known. Overall study findings and caveats: Some motif variants had been reported before (in reactive arthritis synovial fluid and blood). Disease-linked clones reportedly showed significant enrichment in matched ankylosing spondylitis synovial fluid.

The germline V gene has CDR1 MNHNS and CDR2 SASEGT. V dropped 6 bases and J dropped 4 bases, with 18 bases sitting between them. The CDR3 covers 15 residues. A quantitative 5'-RACE method, one with molecular barcodes, was used to make TCR beta libraries. TCRdb passed the 5' RACE reads through MiXCR, listing each CDR3 protein once. The table records nearly 350,000 distinct CDR3 sequences, roughly 14% of them present only once. The V gene is TRBV6-1, the J gene TRBJ1-1; D perhaps matches TRBD1 (5 bases). The sample was blood, either unsorted or a sorted T cell fraction (not recorded which). This sequence was found in a male donor with ankylosing spondylitis or in good health (not recorded which). Here the CDR3 reads CASSNTGTGSTEAFF. The CDR3 region has the DNA TGTGCCAGCAGCAACACCGGGACCGGTTCCACTGAAGCTTTCTTT.